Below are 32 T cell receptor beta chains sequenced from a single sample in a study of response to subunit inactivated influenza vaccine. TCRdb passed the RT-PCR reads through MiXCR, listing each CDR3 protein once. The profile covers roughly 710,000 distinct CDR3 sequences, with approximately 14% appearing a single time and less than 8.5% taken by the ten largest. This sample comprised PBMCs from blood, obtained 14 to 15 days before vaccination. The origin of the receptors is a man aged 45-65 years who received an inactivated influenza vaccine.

In DNA form, the CDR3 reads TGCAGCGTTCTCGGGACAGGACCCTATGGCTACACCTTC. This codes for CSVLGTGPYGYTF. The chain recombines TRBV29-1 with TRBJ1-2; 8 nucleotides agree with TRBD1. The CDR3 consists of 13 residues. V was pared by 5 bases and J by 4 bases, with 6 bases of the junction left unmatched. Germline CDR1 SQVTM, CDR2 ANQGSEA.

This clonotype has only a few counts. The CDR3 region has the DNA TGTGCCAGCAGCTCGTTCCGGGACAGGGATAATTCACCCCTCCACTTT. Encoded protein: CASSSFRDRDNSPLHF. The V gene is TRBV11-2, the J gene TRBJ1-6, with 9 bases lining up with TRBD1. From germline, CDR1 is SGHAT and CDR2 FQNNGV. J gave up 5 bases and V 4 bases, and 6 bases lay outside the gene matches. The CDR3 covers 16 residues.

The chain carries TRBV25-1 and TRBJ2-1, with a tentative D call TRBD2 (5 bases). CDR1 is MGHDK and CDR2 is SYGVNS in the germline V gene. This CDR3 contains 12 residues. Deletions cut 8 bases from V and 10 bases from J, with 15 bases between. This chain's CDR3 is CASEGSYGEQFF. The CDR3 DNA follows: TGTGCCAGCGAGGGAAGCTACGGGGAGCAGTTCTTC.

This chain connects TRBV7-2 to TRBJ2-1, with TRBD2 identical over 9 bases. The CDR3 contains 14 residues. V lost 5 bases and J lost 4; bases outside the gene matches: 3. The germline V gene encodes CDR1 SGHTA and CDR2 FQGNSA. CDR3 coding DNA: TGTGCCAGCAGCAGACTAGCGGAGTACAATGAGCAGTTCTTC. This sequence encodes CASSRLAEYNEQFF.

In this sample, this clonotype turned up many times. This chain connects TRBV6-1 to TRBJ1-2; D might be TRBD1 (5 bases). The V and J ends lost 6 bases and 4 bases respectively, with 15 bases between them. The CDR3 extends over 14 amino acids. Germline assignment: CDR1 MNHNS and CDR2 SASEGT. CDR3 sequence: CASRPQGWGYGYTF. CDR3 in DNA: TGTGCCAGCAGACCCCAGGGATGGGGCTATGGCTACACCTTC.

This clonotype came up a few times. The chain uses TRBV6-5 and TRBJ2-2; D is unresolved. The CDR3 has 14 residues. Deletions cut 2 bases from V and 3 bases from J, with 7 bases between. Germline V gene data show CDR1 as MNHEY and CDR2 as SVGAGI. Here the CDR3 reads CASSYIGDTGELFF. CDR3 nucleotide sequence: TGTGCCAGCAGTTACATCGGTGACACCGGGGAGCTGTTTTTT.

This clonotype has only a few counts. The CDR3 sequence: CASTGPTYNSPLHF. DNA of the CDR3: TGTGCCAGCACGGGACCGACGTATAATTCACCCCTCCACTTT. J is TRBJ1-6 and V is TRBV27; maybe TRBD1 (5 bases). CDR1 and CDR2 from the germline V gene are MNHEY and SMNVEV (reference sequence). This CDR3 has 14 residues. V dropped 7 bases and J dropped 4 bases, with 11 bases sitting between them.

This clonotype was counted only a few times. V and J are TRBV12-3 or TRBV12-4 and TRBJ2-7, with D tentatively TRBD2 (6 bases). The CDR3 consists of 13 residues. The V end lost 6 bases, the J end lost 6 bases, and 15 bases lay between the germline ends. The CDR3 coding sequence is TGTGCCAGCAGCGGACTATTGATGGGCGAGCAGTACTTC. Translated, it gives CASSGLLMGEQYF.

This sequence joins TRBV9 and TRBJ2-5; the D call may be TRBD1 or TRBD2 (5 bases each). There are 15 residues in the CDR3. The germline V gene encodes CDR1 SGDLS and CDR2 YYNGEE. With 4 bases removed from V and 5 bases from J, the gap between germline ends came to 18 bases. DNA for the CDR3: TGTGCCAGCAGCAGGGACCGGGAACCTTGGGAGACCCAGTACTTC. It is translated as CASSRDREPWETQYF.

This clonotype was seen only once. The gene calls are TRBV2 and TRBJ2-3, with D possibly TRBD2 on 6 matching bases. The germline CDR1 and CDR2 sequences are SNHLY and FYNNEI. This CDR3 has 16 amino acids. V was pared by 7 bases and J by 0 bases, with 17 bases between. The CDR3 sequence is CASTARDFSSTDTQYF. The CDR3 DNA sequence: TGTGCCAGCACCGCCCGGGACTTTTCTAGCACAGATACGCAGTATTTT. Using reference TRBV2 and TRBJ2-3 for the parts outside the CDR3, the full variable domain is EPEVTQTPSHQVTQMGQEVILRCVPISNHLYFYWYRQILGQKVEFLVSFYNNEISEKSEIFDDQFSVERPDGSNFTLKIRSTKLEDSAMYFCASTARDFSSTDTQYFGPGTRLTVL.

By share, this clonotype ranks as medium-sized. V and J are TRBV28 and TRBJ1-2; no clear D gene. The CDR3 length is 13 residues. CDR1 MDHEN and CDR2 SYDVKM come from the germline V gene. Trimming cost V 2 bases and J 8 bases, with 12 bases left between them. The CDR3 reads CASSLNPVGGYTF. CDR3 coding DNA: TGTGCCAGCAGTTTAAATCCTGTGGGGGGCTACACCTTC.

DNA for the CDR3: TGTGCCAGCAGCCACAAAGGAGTAGTCCCTGAAGCTTTCTTT. Translating gives CASSHKGVVPEAFF. The chain employs TRBV4-2 and TRBJ1-1; D unclear. This CDR3 is built from 14 residues. CDR1 and CDR2 from the germline V gene are LGHNA and YNFKEQ. V dropped 3 bases and J dropped 6 bases, with 14 bases sitting between them.

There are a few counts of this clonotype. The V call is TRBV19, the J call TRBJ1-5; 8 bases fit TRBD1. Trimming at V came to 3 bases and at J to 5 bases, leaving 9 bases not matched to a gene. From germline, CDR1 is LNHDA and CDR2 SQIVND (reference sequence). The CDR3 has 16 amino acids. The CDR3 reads CASSIYPGQGYQPQHF. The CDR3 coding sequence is TGTGCCAGTAGTATTTATCCAGGACAGGGATATCAGCCCCAGCATTTT.

The CDR3 loop is CASSLLKGNTEAFF. The CDR3 nucleotides are TGTGCCAGCAGTTTACTAAAAGGGAACACTGAAGCTTTCTTT. The chain couples TRBV27 to TRBJ1-1; D uncertain. CDR3 size: 14 residues. Trimming removed 2 bases at V and 1 base at J, with 8 bases between. Germline values: CDR1 MNHEY, CDR2 SMNVEV (reference sequence).

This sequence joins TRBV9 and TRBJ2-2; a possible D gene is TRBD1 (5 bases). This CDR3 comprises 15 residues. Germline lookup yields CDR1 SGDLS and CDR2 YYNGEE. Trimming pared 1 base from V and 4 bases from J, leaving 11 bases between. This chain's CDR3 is CASSVWGGGTGELFF. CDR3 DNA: TGTGCCAGCAGCGTATGGGGCGGCGGCACCGGGGAGCTGTTTTTT. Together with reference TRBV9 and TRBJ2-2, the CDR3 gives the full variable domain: DSGVTQTPKHLITATGQRVTLRCSPRSGDLSVYWYQQSLDQGLQFLIQYYNGEERAKGNILERFSAQQFPDLHSELNLSSLELGDSALYFCASSVWGGGTGELFFGEGSRLTVL.

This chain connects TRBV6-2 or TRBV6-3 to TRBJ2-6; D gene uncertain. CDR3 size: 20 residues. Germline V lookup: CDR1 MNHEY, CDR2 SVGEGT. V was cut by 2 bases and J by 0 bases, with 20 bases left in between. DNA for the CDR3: TGTGCCAGCAGTTACCCCCCAGGAGAGGACGCCCCCTCTGGGGCCAACGTCCTGACTTTC. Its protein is CASSYPPGEDAPSGANVLTF.

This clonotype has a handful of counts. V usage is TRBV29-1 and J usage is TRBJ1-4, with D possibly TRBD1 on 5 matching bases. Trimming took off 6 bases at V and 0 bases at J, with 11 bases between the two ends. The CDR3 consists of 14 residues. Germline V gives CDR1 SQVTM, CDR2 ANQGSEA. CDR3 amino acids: CSVTGGTTNEKLFF. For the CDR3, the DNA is TGCAGCGTGACGGGGGGAACAACTAATGAAAAACTGTTTTTT.

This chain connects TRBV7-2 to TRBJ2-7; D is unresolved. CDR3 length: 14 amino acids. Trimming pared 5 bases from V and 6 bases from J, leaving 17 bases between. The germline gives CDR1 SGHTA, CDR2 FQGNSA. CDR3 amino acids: CASSVQTSSGEQYF. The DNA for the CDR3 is TGTGCCAGCAGCGTCCAAACCTCAAGTGGCGAGCAGTACTTC.

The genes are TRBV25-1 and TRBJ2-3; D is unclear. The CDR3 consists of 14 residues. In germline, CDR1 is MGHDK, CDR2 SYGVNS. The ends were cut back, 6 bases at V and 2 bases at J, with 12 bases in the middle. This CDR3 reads CASSQWALTDTQYF. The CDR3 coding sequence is TGTGCCAGCAGCCAGTGGGCCCTCACAGATACGCAGTATTTT.

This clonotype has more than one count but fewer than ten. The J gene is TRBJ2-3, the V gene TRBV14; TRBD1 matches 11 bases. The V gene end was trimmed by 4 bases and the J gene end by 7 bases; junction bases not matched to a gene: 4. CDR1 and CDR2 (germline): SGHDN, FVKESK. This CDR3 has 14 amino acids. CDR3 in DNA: TGTGCCAGCAGCCGGACAGGGGGCTCTTATACGCAGTATTTT. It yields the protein CASSRTGGSYTQYF.

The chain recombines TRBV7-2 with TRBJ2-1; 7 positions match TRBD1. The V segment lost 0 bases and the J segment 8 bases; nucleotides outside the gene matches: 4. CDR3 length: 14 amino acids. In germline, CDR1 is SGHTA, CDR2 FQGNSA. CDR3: CASSLAPQGYEQFF. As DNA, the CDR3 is TGTGCCAGCAGCTTAGCACCACAGGGGTATGAGCAGTTCTTC.

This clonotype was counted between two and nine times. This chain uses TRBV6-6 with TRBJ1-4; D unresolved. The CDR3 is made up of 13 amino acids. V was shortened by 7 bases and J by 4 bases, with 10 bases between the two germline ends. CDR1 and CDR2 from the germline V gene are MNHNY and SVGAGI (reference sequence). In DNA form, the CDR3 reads TGTGCCAGCAAGACTTCCCATAATGAAAAACTGTTTTTT. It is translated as CASKTSHNEKLFF.

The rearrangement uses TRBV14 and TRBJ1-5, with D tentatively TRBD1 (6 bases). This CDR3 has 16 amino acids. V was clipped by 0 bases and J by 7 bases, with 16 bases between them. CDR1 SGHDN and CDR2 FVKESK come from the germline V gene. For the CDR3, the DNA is TGTGCCAGCAGCCAAGAGGGTGGGGGGCGAGGCCAGCCCCAGCATTTT. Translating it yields CASSQEGGGRGQPQHF. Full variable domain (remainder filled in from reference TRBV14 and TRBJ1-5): EAGVTQFPSHSVIEKGQTVTLRCDPISGHDNLYWYRRVMGKEIKFLLHFVKESKQDESGMPNNRFLAERTGGTYSTLKVQPAELEDSGVYFCASSQEGGGRGQPQHFGDGTRLSIL.

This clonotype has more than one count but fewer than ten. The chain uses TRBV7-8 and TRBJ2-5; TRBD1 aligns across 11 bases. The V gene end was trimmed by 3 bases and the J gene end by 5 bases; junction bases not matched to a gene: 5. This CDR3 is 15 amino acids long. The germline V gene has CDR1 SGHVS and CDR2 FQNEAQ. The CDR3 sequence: CASSFGQGALETQYF. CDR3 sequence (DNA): TGTGCCAGCAGCTTCGGACAGGGGGCTTTGGAGACCCAGTACTTC.

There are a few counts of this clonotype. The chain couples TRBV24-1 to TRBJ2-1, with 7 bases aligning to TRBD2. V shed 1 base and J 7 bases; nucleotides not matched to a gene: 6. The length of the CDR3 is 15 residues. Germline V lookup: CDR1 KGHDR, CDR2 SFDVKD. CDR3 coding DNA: TGTGCCACCAGTGATTTACGTAGGGGAGGGAATGAGCAGTTCTTC. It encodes CATSDLRRGGNEQFF.

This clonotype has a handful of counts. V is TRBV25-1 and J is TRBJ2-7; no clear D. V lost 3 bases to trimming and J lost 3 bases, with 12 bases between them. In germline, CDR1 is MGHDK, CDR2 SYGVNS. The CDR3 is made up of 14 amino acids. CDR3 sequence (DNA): TGTGCCAGCAGTGATATGAAGGGAATCTACGAGCAGTACTTC. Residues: CASSDMKGIYEQYF.

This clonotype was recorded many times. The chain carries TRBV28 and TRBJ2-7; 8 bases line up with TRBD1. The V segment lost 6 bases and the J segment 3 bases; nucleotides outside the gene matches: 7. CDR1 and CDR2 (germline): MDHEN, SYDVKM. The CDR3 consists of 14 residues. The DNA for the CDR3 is TGTGCCAGCAGCAGAACAGGGGGACGCTACGAGCAGTACTTC. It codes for CASSRTGGRYEQYF.

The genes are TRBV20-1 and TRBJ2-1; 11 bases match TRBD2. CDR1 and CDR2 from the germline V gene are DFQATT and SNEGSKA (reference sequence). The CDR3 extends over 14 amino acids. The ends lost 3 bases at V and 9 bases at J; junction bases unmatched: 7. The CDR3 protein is CSARGSGRAGEQFF. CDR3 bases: TGCAGTGCTAGGGGTAGCGGGAGGGCCGGTGAGCAGTTCTTC.

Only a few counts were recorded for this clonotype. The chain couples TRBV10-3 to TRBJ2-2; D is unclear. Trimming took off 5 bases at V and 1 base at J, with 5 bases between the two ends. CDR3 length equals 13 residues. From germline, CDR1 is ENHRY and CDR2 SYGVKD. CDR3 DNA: TGTGCCATCAGTCCAGAGAACACCGGGGAGCTGTTTTTT. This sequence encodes CAISPENTGELFF.

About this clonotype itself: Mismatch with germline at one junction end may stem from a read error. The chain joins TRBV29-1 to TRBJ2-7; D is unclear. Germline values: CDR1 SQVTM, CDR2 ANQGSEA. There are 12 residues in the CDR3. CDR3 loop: CSARTSSYEQHF. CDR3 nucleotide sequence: TGCAGCGCCAGGACCAGCTCCTACGAGCAGCACTTC.

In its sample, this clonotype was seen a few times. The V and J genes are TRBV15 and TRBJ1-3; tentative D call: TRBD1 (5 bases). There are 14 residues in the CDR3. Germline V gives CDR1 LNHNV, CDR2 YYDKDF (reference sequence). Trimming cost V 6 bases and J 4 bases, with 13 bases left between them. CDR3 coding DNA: TGTGCCACCAGTTTCCGGGACGGAGGAAACACCATATATTTT. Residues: CATSFRDGGNTIYF.

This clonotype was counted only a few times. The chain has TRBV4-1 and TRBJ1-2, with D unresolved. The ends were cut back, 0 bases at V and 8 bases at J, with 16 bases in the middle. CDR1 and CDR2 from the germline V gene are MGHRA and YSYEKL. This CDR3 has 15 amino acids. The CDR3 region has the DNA TGCGCCAGCAGCCAAGAAGCTGGGGTTATGGGGGGCTACACCTTC. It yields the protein CASSQEAGVMGGYTF.